Listed below are T cell receptor beta chains from one sample, sequenced in a study of CD8 T cells in Susac syndrome. TCRdb processed the immunoSEQ multiplex PCR reads anew with MiXCR; each CDR3 protein has one entry. The sample includes about 94,000 distinct CDR3 sequences, around 94% of them seen just once. The sequenced sample was CD4+ T cells from PBMCs. These receptor sequences come from a human donor with Susac syndrome. Each CDR3 is given with its conserved first and last residue. D genes are given only for firm matches. The size of a clone is reported for some rows only, either as once, few or many, or as a class for expanded clones.

d_gene	abundance	v_gene	j_gene	CDR3aa	CDR3nt
.	.	TRBV2	TRBJ1-6	CASSGTGDRFSPLHF	TGTGCCAGCAGTGGAACCGGGGACCGCTTTTCCCCCCTCCACTTT
TRBD1	once	TRBV5-1	TRBJ2-5	CASSGTGAEETQYF	TGCGCCAGCAGTGGAACAGGGGCCGAAGAGACCCAGTACTTC
.	.	TRBV27	TRBJ2-2	CASSCKELFF	TGTGCCAGCAGTTGCAAGGAGCTGTTTTTT
.	.	TRBV29-1	TRBJ1-1	CSVEPGTLIGNTEAFF	TGCAGCGTTGAACCAGGGACACTGATTGGGAACACTGAAGCTTTCTTT
.	.	TRBV3-1	TRBJ1-2	CASSQGAGLRYTF	TGTGCCAGCAGCCAAGGGGCAGGGTTACGCTACACCTTC
TRBD1	.	TRBV5-6	TRBJ2-7	CASSPTGTGGYEQYF	TGTGCCAGCAGCCCGACCGGGACAGGGGGTTACGAGCAGTACTTC
.	.	TRBV24-1	TRBJ2-2	CATSRGAGELFF	TGTGCCACCAGTCGAGGCGCCGGGGAGCTGTTTTTT
TRBD1	few	TRBV5-1	TRBJ1-6	CASSAGTANSPLHF	TGCGCCAGCAGTGCCGGGACAGCCAATTCACCCCTCCACTTT
.	.	TRBV15	TRBJ1-3	CATSRDLGDSGNTIYF	TGTGCCACCAGCAGAGATTTGGGGGATTCTGGAAACACCATATATTTT
.	.	TRBV6-1	TRBJ2-3	CASMGNRETDTQYF	TGTGCCAGCATGGGGAACAGGGAAACAGATACGCAGTATTTT
.	.	TRBV1	TRBJ1-1	CTSRPHRGQAFF	TGCACCAGCAGGCCTCACAGGGGGCAAGCTTTCTTT
TRBD1	.	TRBV7-9	TRBJ2-2	CANSDRANTGELFF	TGTGCCAACTCGGACAGGGCGAACACCGGGGAGCTGTTTTTT
.	.	TRBV9	TRBJ2-7	CASSVGLGPEEQYF	TGTGCCAGCAGCGTAGGCCTGGGCCCAGAGGAGCAGTACTTC
TRBD1	.	TRBV30	TRBJ1-5	CAWSMPQTGGPQPQHF	TGTGCCTGGAGTATGCCCCAAACAGGGGGACCTCAGCCCCAGCATTTT
.	.	TRBV3-1	TRBJ2-7	CASSQGDIRGETYEQYF	TGTGCCAGCAGCCAAGGAGATATCAGGGGTGAGACCTACGAGCAGTACTTC
TRBD1	once	TRBV7-9	TRBJ1-1	CASSFGQGIRARTEAFF	TGTGCCAGCAGCTTCGGACAGGGAATCCGGGCAAGGACTGAAGCTTTCTTT
.	.	TRBV4-3	TRBJ2-7	CASSQDHGGTPYEQYF	TGCGCCAGCAGCCAAGATCATGGGGGAACCCCCTACGAGCAGTACTTC
.	.	TRBV6-1	TRBJ2-5	CATSPGTAGETQYF	TGTGCCACCTCTCCCGGGACGGCCGGCGAGACCCAGTACTTC
TRBD1	.	TRBV5-1	TRBJ2-7	CASSNGPGTGEDKQYF	TGCGCCAGCAGCAATGGGCCCGGGACAGGGGAAGATAAGCAGTACTTC
TRBD1	.	TRBV20-1	TRBJ2-5	CSGGQGQETQYF	TGCAGTGGAGGACAGGGGCAAGAGACCCAGTACTTC
.	.	TRBV20-1	TRBJ1-1	CSAREYTEAFF	TGCAGTGCTAGAGAGTACACTGAAGCTTTCTTT
.	.	TRBV20-1	TRBJ1-1	CSARTGRGGTEAFF	TGCAGTGCCCGAACTGGGAGGGGAGGGACTGAAGCTTTCTTT
.	.	TRBV9	TRBJ2-6	CASMTGVDSGANVLTF	TGTGCCAGCATGACGGGGGTGGACTCTGGGGCCAACGTCCTGACTTTC
TRBD1	.	TRBV4-3	TRBJ2-7	CASSQGQAPSDEQYF	TGCGCCAGCAGCCAGGGACAGGCTCCCTCGGACGAGCAGTACTTC
.	.	TRBV11-2	TRBJ2-3	CASSLDGTGTDTQYF	TGTGCCAGCAGCTTAGATGGCACAGGGACAGATACGCAGTATTTT
.	.	TRBV28	TRBJ1-5	CASTSRQVNQPQHF	TGTGCCAGCACCTCAAGACAGGTCAATCAGCCCCAGCATTTT
.	.	TRBV12-3/TRBV12-4	TRBJ2-1	CASSFRYRGEQFF	TGTGCCAGCAGTTTTAGGTATCGGGGTGAGCAGTTCTTC
.	.	TRBV30	TRBJ1-2	CAWSVTIGRQGYTF	TGTGCCTGGAGTGTCACCATCGGACGGCAGGGCTACACCTTC
TRBD1	.	TRBV5-4	TRBJ2-5	CASSEQGAPQETQYF	TGTGCCAGCAGCGAACAGGGGGCGCCTCAAGAGACCCAGTACTTC
TRBD1	few	TRBV29-1	TRBJ1-1	CSVATGGEYTEAFF	TGCAGCGTCGCGACAGGGGGCGAGTATACTGAAGCTTTCTTT
.	.	TRBV21-1	TRBJ1-2	CASSKKAADTYGYTF	TGTGCCAGCAGCAAAAAAGCAGCGGATACTTATGGCTACACCTTC
.	.	TRBV27	TRBJ1-5	CASSKKYGNQPQHF	TGTGCCAGCAGCAAAAAGTATGGCAATCAGCCCCAGCATTTT
.	.	TRBV3-1	TRBJ1-1	CASSQGVRGFEAFF	TGTGCCAGCAGCCAAGGGGTTCGGGGGTTTGAAGCTTTCTTT
.	few	TRBV7-8	TRBJ1-5	CASSSPSLPQHF	TGTGCCAGCAGCTCCCCCTCGCTGCCCCAGCATTTT
.	.	TRBV4-3	TRBJ2-5	CASSLASGTQETQYF	TGCGCCAGCAGCCTTGCATCCGGGACGCAAGAGACCCAGTACTTC
.	.	TRBV28	TRBJ2-5	CASSYQVPGTKETQYF	TGTGCCAGCAGTTATCAAGTACCGGGCACAAAAGAGACCCAGTACTTC
.	.	TRBV3-1	TRBJ2-5	CASRRQGETQYF	TGTGCCAGCAGACGGCAGGGGGAGACCCAGTACTTC
.	.	TRBV5-1	TRBJ2-5	CASSLEAQGSTAETQYF	TGCGCCAGCAGCTTGGAGGCCCAGGGTTCCACCGCGGAGACCCAGTACTTC
TRBD1	.	TRBV7-8	TRBJ2-7	CASSTPGQTYEQYF	TGTGCCAGCAGCACGCCGGGACAGACCTACGAGCAGTACTTC
.	.	TRBV12-3/TRBV12-4	TRBJ1-6	CASSLAGDSPLHF	TGTGCCAGCAGTTTAGCGGGGGATTCACCCCTCCACTTT
TRBD1	.	TRBV7-2	TRBJ1-2	CASSLAYGQGGGYTF	TGTGCCAGCAGCTTAGCTTATGGTCAGGGGGGGGGCTACACCTTC
.	once	TRBV30	TRBJ1-1	CAWKGGNTEAFF	TGTGCCTGGAAAGGGGGAAACACTGAAGCTTTCTTT
.	.	TRBV6-1	TRBJ2-7	CASEPGPGEQYF	TGTGCCAGCGAACCAGGGCCTGGGGAGCAGTACTTC
TRBD2	once	TRBV7-8	TRBJ2-1	CASSLADYQRGGNEQFF	TGTGCCAGCAGCTTAGCGGACTATCAGCGGGGGGGCAATGAGCAGTTCTTC
.	once	TRBV9	TRBJ1-2	CASSVRVNYGYTF	TGTGCCAGCAGCGTACGGGTGAACTATGGCTACACCTTC